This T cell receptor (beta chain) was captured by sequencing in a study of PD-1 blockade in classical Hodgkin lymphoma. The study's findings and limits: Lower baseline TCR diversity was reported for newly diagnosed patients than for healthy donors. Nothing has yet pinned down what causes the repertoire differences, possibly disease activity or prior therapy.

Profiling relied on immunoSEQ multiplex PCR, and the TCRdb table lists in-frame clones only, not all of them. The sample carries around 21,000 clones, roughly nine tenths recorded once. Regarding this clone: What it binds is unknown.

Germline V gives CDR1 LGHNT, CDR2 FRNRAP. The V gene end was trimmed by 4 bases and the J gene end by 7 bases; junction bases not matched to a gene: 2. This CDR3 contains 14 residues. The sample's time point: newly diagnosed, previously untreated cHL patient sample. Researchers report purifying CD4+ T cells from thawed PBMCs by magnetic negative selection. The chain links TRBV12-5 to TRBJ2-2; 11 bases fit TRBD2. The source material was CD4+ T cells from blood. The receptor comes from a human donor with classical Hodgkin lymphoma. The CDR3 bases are TGTGCTAGTGGTTACGGGACTAGCGGCGGGGAGCTGTTTTTT. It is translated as CASGYGTSGGELFF.